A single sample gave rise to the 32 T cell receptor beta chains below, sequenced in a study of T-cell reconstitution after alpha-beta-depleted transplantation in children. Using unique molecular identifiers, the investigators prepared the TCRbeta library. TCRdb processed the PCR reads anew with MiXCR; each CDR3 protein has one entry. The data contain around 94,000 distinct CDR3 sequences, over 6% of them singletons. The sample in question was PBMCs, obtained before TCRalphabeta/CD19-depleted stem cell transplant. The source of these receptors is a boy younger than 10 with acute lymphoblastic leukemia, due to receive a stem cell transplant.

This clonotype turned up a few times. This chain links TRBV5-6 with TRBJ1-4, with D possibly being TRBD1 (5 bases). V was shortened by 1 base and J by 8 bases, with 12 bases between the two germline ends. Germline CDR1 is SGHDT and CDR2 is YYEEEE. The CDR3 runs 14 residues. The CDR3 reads CASSLQGVKEKLFF. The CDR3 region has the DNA TGTGCCAGCAGCTTGCAGGGTGTGAAGGAAAAACTGTTTTTT.

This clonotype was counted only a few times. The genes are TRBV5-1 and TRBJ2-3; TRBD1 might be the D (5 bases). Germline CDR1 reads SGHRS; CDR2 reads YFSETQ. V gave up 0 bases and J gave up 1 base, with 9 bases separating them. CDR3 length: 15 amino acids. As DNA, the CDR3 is TGCGCCAGCAGCTTGGAGGGGCAGGGCACAGATACGCAGTATTTT. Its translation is CASSLEGQGTDTQYF.

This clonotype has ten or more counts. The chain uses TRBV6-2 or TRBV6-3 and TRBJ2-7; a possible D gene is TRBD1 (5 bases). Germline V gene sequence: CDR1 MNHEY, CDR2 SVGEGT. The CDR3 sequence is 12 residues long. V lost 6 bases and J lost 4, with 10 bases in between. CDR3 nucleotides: TGTGCCAGCAGGAGACAGAGTTACGAGCAGTACTTC. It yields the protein CASRRQSYEQYF.

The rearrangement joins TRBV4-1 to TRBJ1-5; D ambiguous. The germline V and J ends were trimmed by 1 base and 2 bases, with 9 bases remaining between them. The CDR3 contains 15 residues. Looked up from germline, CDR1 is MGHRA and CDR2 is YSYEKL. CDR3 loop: CASSQGRYGNQPQHF. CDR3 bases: TGCGCCAGCAGCCAAGGTAGATATGGCAATCAGCCCCAGCATTTT.

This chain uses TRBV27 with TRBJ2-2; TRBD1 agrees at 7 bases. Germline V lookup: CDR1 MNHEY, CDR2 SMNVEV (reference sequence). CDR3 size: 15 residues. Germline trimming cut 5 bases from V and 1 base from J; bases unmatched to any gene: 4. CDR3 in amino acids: CASSTDRMNTGELFF. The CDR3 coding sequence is TGTGCCAGCAGTACGGACAGGATGAACACCGGGGAGCTGTTTTTT.

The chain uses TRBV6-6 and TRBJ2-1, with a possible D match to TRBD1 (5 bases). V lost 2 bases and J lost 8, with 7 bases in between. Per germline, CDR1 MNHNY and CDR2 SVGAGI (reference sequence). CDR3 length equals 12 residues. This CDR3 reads CASSYGADEQFF. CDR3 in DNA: TGTGCCAGCAGTTACGGGGCCGATGAGCAGTTCTTC.

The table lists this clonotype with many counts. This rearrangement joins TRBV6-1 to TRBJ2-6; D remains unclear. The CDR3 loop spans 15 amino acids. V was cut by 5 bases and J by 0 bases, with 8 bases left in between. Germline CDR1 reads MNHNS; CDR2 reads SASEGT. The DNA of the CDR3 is TGTGCCAGCAGTCTGGACCCCTCTGGGGCCAACGTCCTGACTTTC. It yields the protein CASSLDPSGANVLTF.

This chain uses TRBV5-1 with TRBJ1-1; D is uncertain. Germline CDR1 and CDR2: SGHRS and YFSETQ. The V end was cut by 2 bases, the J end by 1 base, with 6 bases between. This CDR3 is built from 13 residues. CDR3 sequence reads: CASSFGKNTEAFF. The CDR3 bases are TGCGCCAGCAGCTTCGGGAAGAACACTGAAGCTTTCTTT.

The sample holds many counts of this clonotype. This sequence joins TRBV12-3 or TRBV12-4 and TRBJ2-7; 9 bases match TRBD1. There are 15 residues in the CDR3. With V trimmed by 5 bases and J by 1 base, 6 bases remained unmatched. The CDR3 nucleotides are TGTGCCAGCAGTCCCCTCGGACAGGGGTCCTACGAGCAGTACTTC. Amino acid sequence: CASSPLGQGSYEQYF.

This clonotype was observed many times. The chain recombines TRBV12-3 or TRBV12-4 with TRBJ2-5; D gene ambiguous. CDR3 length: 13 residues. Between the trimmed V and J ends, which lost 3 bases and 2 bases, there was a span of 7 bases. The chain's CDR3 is CASSFRAQETQYF. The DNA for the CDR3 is TGTGCCAGCAGTTTCCGGGCTCAAGAGACCCAGTACTTC.

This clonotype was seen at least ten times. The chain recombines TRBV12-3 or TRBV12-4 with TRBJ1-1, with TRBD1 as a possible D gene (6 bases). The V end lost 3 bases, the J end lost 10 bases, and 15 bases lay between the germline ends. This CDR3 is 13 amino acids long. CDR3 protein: CASSFSRDTPAFF. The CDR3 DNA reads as TGTGCCAGCAGTTTCAGTCGGGACACCCCAGCTTTCTTT.

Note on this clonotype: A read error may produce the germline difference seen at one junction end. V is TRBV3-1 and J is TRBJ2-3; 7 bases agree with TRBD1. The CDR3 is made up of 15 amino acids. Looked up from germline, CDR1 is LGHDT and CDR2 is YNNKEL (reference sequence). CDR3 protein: CACSHRQGPTDTQYF. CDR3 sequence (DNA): TGTGCCTGCAGCCATAGACAGGGCCCCACAGATACGCAGTATTTT.

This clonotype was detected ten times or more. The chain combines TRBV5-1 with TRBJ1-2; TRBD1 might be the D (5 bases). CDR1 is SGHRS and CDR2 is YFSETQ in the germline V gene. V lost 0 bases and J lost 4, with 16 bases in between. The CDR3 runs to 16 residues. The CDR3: CASSLDSWRDPYGYTF. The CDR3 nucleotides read TGCGCCAGCAGCTTGGATAGTTGGCGGGACCCCTATGGCTACACCTTC.

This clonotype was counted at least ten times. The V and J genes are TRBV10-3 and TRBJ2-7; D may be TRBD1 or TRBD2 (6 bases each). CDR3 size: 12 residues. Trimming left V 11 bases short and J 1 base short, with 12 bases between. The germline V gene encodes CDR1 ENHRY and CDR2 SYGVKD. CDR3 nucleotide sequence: TGTGCCGTCACAGGGAGGTCCTACGAGCAGTACTTC. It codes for CAVTGRSYEQYF.

The CDR3 sequence: CSASAGENTEAFF. Written as DNA, the CDR3 is TGCAGTGCTAGTGCAGGGGAGAACACTGAAGCTTTCTTT. This rearrangement joins TRBV20-1 to TRBJ1-1, with D tentatively TRBD1 (6 bases). The V gene's germline CDR1 is DFQATT and CDR2 SNEGSKA (reference sequence). The CDR3 consists of 13 residues. V lost 3 bases and J 1 base, leaving 9 bases between the germline ends.

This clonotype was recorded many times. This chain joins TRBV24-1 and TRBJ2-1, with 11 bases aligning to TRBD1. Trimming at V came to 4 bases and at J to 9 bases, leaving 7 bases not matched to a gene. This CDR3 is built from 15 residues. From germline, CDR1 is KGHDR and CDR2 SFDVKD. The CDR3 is CATSDPRTGGPEQFF. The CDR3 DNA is TGTGCCACCAGTGACCCCCGGACAGGGGGCCCTGAGCAGTTCTTC.

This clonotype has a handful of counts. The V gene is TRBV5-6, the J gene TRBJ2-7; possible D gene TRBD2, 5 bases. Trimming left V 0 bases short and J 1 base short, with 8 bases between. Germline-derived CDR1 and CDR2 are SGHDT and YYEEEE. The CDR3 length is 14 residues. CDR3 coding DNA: TGTGCCAGCAGCTTGGCCGGGATTTCCTACGAGCAGTACTTC. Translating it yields CASSLAGISYEQYF.

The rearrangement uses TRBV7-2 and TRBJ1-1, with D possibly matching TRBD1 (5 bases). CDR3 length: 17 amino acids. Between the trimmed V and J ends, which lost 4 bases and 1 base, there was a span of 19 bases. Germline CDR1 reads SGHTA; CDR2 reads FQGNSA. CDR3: CASSSPGLVRENTEAFF. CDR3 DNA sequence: TGTGCCAGCAGCTCACCGGGACTCGTAAGGGAGAACACTGAAGCTTTCTTT. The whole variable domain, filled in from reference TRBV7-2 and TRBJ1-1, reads GAGVSQSPSNKVTEKGKDVELRCDPISGHTALYWYRQSLGQGLEFLIYFQGNSAPDKSGLPSDRFSAERTGGSVSTLTIQRTQQEDSAVYLCASSSPGLVRENTEAFFGQGTRLTVV.

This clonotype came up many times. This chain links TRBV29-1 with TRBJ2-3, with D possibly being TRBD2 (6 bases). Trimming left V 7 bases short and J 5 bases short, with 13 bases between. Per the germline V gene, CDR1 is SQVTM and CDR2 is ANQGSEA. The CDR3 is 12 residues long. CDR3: CSADSGGDTQYF. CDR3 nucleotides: TGCAGCGCCGACTCCGGGGGAGATACGCAGTATTTT.

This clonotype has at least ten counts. The CDR3 nucleotides read TGCAGCGGTTTGTCAGGGAACGAGCAGTACTTC. It encodes CSGLSGNEQYF. V is TRBV29-1 and J is TRBJ2-7, with D perhaps matching TRBD1 (5 bases). The CDR3 has 11 amino acids. Germline loops: CDR1 SQVTM, CDR2 ANQGSEA. With 7 bases removed from V and 5 bases from J, the gap between germline ends came to 12 bases.

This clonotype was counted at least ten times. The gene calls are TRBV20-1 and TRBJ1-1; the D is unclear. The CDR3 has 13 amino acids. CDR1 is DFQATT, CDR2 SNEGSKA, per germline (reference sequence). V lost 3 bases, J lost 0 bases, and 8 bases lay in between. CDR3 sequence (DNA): TGCAGTGCTAGTTCCACCGTGAACACTGAAGCTTTCTTT. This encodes CSASSTVNTEAFF.

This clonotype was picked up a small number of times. The CDR3 protein is CASSSSWGRTEAFF. CDR3 DNA sequence: TGTGCCAGCAGTTCCAGTTGGGGGCGAACTGAAGCTTTCTTT. This chain connects TRBV6-2 or TRBV6-3 to TRBJ1-1; D perhaps matches TRBD1 (6 bases). Deletions cut 4 bases from V and 5 bases from J, with 14 bases between. The CDR3 is 14 residues long. Germline CDR1 MNHEY, CDR2 SVGEGT.

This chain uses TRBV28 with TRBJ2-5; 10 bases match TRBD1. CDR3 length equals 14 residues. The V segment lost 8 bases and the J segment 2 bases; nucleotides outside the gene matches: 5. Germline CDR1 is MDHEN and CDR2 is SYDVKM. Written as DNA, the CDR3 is TGTGCCAGCGGCTCGGACAGGGGGCAAGAGACCCAGTACTTC. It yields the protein CASGSDRGQETQYF. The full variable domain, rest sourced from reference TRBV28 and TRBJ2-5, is DVKVTQSSRYLVKRTGEKVFLECVQDMDHENMFWYRQDPGLGLRLIYFSYDVKMKEKGDIPEGYSVSREKKERFSLILESASTNQTSMYLCASGSDRGQETQYFGPGTRLLVL.

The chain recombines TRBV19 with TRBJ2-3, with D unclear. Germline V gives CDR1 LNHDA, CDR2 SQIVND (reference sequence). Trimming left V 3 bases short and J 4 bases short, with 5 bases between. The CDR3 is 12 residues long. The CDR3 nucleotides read TGTGCCAGTAGTATGGGGTCAGATACGCAGTATTTT. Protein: CASSMGSDTQYF.

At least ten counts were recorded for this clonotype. The CDR3, as DNA: TGTGCCAGCAGCGCCAGGGAGTATAATTCACCCCTCCACTTT. It translates to CASSAREYNSPLHF. The chain carries TRBV7-6 and TRBJ1-6; a possible D gene is TRBD1 (5 bases). Trimming cost V 5 bases and J 4 bases, with 9 bases left between them. The CDR3 covers 14 residues. Looked up from germline, CDR1 is SGHVS and CDR2 is FNYEAQ.

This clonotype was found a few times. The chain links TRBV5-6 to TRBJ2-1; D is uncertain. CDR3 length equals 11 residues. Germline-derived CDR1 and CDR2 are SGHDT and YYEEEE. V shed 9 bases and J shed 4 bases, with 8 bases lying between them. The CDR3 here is CAIPLYNEQFF. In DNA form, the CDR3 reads TGTGCCATCCCGTTGTACAATGAGCAGTTCTTC.

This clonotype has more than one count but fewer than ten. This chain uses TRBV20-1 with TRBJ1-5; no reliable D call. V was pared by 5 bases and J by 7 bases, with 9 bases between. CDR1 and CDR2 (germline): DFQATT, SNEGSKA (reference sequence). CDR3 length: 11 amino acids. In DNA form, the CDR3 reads TGCAGTGCTCCACTGGGGCAGCCCCAGCATTTT. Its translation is CSAPLGQPQHF.

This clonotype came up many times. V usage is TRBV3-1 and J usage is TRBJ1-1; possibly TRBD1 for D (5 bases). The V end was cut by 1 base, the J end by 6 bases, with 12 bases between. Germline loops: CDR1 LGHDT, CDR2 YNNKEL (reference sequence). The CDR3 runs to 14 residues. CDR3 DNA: TGTGCCAGCAGCCAAGTGCCGGGGGTCGCTGAAGCTTTCTTT. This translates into CASSQVPGVAEAFF.

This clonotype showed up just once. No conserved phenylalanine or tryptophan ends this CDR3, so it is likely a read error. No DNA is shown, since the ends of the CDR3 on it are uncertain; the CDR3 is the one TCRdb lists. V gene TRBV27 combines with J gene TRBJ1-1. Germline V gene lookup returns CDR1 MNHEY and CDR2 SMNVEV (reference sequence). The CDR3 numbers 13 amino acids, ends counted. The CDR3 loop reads CASSLDAGNTEAC.

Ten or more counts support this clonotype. The CDR3 DNA sequence: TGTGCCAGTAGTGACAGGGGGCTTGGCTACACCTTC. Translated, it gives CASSDRGLGYTF. This chain links TRBV19 with TRBJ1-2; 10 nucleotides match TRBD1. The J segment lost 7 bases and the V segment lost 5 bases, leaving 1 base of the junction unmatched. The germline gives CDR1 LNHDA, CDR2 SQIVND (reference sequence). The CDR3 loop spans 12 amino acids.

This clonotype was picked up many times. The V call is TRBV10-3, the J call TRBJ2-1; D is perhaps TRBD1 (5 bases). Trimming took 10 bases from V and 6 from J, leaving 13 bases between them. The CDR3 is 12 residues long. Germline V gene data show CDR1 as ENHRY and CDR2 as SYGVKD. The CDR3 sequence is CATGKGINEQFF. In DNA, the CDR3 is TGTGCCACGGGTAAGGGGATCAATGAGCAGTTCTTC.

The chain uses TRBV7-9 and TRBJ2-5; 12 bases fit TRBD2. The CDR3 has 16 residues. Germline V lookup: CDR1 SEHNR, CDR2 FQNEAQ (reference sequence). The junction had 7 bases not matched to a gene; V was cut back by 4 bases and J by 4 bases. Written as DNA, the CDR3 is TGTGCCAGCAGCTCCCTGACTAGCGGGGGTGGAGAGACCCAGTACTTC. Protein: CASSSLTSGGGETQYF.